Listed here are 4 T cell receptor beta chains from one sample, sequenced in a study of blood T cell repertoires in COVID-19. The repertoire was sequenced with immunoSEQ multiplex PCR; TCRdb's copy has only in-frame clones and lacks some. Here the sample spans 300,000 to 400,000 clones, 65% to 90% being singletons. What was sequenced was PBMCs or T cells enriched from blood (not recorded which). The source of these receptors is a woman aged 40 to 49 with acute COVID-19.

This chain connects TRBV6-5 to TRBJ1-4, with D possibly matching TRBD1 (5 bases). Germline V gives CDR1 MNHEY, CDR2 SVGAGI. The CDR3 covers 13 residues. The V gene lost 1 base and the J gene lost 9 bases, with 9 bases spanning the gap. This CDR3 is CASSYLQAQKLFF. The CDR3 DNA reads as TGTGCCAGCAGTTACTTACAGGCCCAAAAACTGTTTTTT.

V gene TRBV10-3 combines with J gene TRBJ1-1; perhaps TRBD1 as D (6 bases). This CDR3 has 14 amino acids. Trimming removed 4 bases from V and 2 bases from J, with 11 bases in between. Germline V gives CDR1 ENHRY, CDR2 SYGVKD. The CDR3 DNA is TGTGCCATCAGTGGTACAGGGAGAAACACTGAAGCTTTCTTT. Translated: CAISGTGRNTEAFF.

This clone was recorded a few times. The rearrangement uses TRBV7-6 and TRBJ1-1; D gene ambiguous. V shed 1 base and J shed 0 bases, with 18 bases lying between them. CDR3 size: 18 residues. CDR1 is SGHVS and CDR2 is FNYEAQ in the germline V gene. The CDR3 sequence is CASSLVIGGTEMNTEAFF. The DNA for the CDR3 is TGTGCCAGCAGCTTAGTAATCGGAGGTACTGAGATGAACACTGAAGCTTTCTTT.

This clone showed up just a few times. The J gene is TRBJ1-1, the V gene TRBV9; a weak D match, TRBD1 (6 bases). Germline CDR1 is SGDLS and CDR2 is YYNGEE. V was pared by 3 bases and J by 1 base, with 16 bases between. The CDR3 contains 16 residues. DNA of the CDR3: TGTGCCAGCAGCGCCGAACCGGGACATACGAACACTGAAGCTTTCTTT. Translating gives CASSAEPGHTNTEAFF.